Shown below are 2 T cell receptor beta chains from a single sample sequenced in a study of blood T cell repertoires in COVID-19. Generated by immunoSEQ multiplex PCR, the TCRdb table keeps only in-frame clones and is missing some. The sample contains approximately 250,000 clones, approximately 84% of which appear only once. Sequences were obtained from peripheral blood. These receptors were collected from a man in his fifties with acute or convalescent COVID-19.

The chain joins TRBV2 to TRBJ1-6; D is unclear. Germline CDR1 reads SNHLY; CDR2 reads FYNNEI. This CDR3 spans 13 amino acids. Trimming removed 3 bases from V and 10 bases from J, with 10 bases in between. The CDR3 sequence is CASSEGVESPLHF. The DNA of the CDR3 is TGTGCCAGCAGTGAGGGAGTAGAATCACCCCTCCACTTT.

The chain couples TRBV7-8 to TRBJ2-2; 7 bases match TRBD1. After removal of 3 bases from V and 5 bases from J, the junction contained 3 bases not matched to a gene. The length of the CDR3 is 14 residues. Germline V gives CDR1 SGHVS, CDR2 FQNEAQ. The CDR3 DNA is TGTGCCAGCAGCTTCGACAGGGTGACCGGGGAGCTGTTTTTT. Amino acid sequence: CASSFDRVTGELFF.